A single T cell receptor (beta chain) is shown here with its context. Its target is not known. Participants were all of European descent. Thawed PBMCs underwent magnetic negative selection for CD4+ T cells. The data are from a study of untreated major depressive disorder. Study-wide results and limits: Compared with controls, depressed patients showed more TRBV05-01 (Vbeta 5.1) usage in CD4+ T cells. Each subject's top five TRBV05-01 clones were all private.

Produced via immunoSEQ multiplex PCR; TCRdb's table is partial and in-frame only. Here the sample spans about 25,000 clones, about nine tenths being singletons. This CDR3 comprises 17 residues. After removal of 4 bases from V and 1 base from J, the junction contained 15 bases not matched to a gene. Germline V CDR1 and CDR2: GTSNPN, SVGIG (reference sequence). Sequenced material: CD4+ T cells from PBMCs. This chain links TRBV30 with TRBJ2-7; 8 bases align to TRBD1. This receptor was obtained from a woman aged 25-40 years with major depressive disorder. The CDR3 reads CAWTGDRRPGRSYEQYF. Written as DNA, the CDR3 is TGTGCCTGGACCGGGGACAGGCGGCCGGGGAGGTCCTACGAGCAGTACTTC.